This T cell receptor beta chain came from a study of glioma-infiltrating T cells after dendritic cell vaccination. Study in general: Autologous tumor lysate was loaded overnight onto monocyte-derived dendritic cells grown about 7 days with IL-4 and GM-CSF. Dendritic cell vaccine was injected intradermally three times, biweekly.

The ends were cut back, 2 bases at V and 1 base at J, with 15 bases in the middle. The CDR3 loop spans 17 amino acids. The germline V gene has CDR1 SGHRS and CDR2 YFSETQ. Isocitrate dehydrogenase mutation was absent in all glioblastoma patients. As regards this clone: Its antigen is unknown.

Study outcomes and limitations: Survival was not directly related to TCR clonality in these patients.

Only in-frame clones appear in the TCRdb table, and some are missing; sequencing was by immunoSEQ multiplex PCR. Among around 96,000 clones, 79% were seen once, and the ten largest hold less than 7%. Source: blood, taken before dendritic cell vaccination. The rearrangement joins TRBV5-1 to TRBJ2-2, with D perhaps matching TRBD1 (6 bases). This receptor was taken from a human donor with glioblastoma. CDR3 DNA sequence: TGCGCCAGCAGCTTAGGTCACAGGGCTCGGAACACCGGGGAGCTGTTTTTT. Its translation: CASSLGHRARNTGELFF.